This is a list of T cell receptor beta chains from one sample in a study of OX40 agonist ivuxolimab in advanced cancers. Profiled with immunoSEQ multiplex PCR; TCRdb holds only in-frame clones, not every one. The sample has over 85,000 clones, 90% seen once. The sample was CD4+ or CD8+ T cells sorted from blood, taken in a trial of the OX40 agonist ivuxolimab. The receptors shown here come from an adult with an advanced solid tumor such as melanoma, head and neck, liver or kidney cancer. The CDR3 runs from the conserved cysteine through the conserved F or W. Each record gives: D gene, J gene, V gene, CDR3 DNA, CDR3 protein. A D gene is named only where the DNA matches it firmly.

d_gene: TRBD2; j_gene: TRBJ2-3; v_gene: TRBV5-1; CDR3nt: TGCGCCAGCAGGTGGACTAGTTTTGTGACCGATACGCAGTATTTT; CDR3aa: CASRWTSFVTDTQYF
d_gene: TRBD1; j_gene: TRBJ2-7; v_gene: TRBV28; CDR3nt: TGTGCCAGCACCCCCTGGGACAGCAACGAGCAGTACTTC; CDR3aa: CASTPWDSNEQYF
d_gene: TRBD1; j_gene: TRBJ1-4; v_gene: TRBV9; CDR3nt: TGTGCCAGCAGCGTAGAGGCGGGACAGACTAATGAAAAACTGTTTTTT; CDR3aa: CASSVEAGQTNEKLFF
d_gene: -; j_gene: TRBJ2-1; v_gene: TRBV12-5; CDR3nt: TGTGCTAGTGGGAGGGACAATCGGGGTTACAATGAGCAGTTCTTC; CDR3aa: CASGRDNRGYNEQFF
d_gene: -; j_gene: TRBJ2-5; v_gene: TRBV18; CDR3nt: TGTGCCAGCTCACCACGGCCCCCGAGGGGCGGAGAGACCCAGTACTTC; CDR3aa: CASSPRPPRGGETQYF
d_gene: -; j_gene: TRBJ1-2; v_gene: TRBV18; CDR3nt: TGTGCCAGCTCCTCCGGCCGCTATGGCTACACCTTC; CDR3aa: CASSSGRYGYTF
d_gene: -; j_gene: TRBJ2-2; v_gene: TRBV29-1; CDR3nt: TGCAGCGTCCCAGGGGCCCCCGGGGAGCTGTTTTTT; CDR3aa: CSVPGAPGELFF
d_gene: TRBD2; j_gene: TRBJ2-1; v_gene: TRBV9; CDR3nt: TGTGCCAGCAGCCCGGGGACTACCCACAATGAGCAGTTCTTC; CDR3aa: CASSPGTTHNEQFF
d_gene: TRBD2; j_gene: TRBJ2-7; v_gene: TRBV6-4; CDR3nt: TGTGCCAGCAGTGTAGGGGAGGGCCCTTACGAGCAGTACTTC; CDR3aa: CASSVGEGPYEQYF
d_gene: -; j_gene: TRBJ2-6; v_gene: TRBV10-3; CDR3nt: TGTGCCATCAGTGGTATGACTCGTGGGGCCAACGTCCTGACTTTC; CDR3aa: CAISGMTRGANVLTF